These T cell receptor beta chains were read from a single sample in a study of shared T cell receptors in the human thymus. Sequenced by immunoSEQ multiplex PCR; TCRdb stores in-frame clones only, minus some. Of approximately 730,000 clones in the sample, 80% to 90% are singletons; the top ten hold 0.008% to 0.011%. These data were likewise used in another study, on human thymus T cells.

Source material: thymocytes. The receptors originated from a girl less than two years old with a congenital heart defect. Both conserved end residues are part of each CDR3. D genes are given only for firm matches. Size is stated for part of the rows, as once, few or many counts, or as a class when the clone is expanded.

NA	TRBV6-1	TRBJ2-1	TRBD1	CASSSTGNEQFF	TGTGCCAGCAGCTCGACAGGGAATGAGCAGTTCTTC
NA	TRBV19	TRBJ2-3	TRBD1	CASSQGTGRFRDTQYF	TGTGCCAGTAGTCAGGGGACAGGGAGGTTTAGGGATACGCAGTATTTT
NA	TRBV6-1	TRBJ1-6	NA	CASSSDRSNSPLHF	TGTGCCAGCAGTTCCGACAGGTCTAATTCACCCCTCCACTTT
NA	TRBV23-1	TRBJ1-6	NA	CASSQSARPSTVNSPLHF	TGCGCCAGCAGTCAATCAGCCAGGCCATCCACCGTAAATTCACCCCTCCACTTT
NA	TRBV6-1	TRBJ2-7	TRBD1	CASSEYGTGRLMYEQYF	TGTGCCAGCAGTGAGTACGGGACAGGCCGTCTCATGTACGAGCAGTACTTC
few	TRBV4-3	TRBJ2-1	TRBD2	CASSQSGGTSGSYNEQFF	TGCGCCAGCAGCCAATCTGGAGGGACTAGCGGTTCCTACAATGAGCAGTTCTTC
NA	TRBV5-4	TRBJ1-2	TRBD1	CASRAGTGVRTF	TGTGCCAGCAGAGCCGGGACAGGGGTCAGGACCTTC
NA	TRBV9	TRBJ1-4	TRBD1	CASSAQGQGPGEKLFF	TGTGCCAGCAGCGCCCAAGGACAGGGGCCAGGGGAAAAACTGTTTTTT
few	TRBV6-1	TRBJ2-3	TRBD2	CASSEARAGGQGDTQYF	TGTGCCAGCAGTGAAGCCCGAGCGGGAGGGCAGGGAGATACGCAGTATTTT
NA	TRBV7-2	TRBJ2-3	TRBD2	CASSRPSGSFTDTQYF	TGTGCCAGCAGCCGCCCTAGCGGGAGCTTCACAGATACGCAGTATTTT
NA	TRBV11-2	TRBJ1-2	TRBD1	CASSSADRGRDYGYTF	TGTGCCAGCAGCTCTGCGGACAGGGGAAGGGACTATGGCTACACCTTC
once	TRBV28	TRBJ1-2	TRBD1	CASSSTGDYGYTF	TGTGCCAGCAGCTCTACAGGGGACTATGGCTACACCTTC
once	TRBV5-6	TRBJ1-1	NA	CASFSGASMNTEAFF	TGTGCCAGTTTTTCAGGGGCGTCAATGAACACTGAAGCTTTCTTT
NA	TRBV9	TRBJ1-1	NA	CASSLKGGGSPTEAFF	TGTGCCAGCAGTTTAAAAGGAGGTGGGTCTCCCACTGAAGCTTTCTTT
once	TRBV4-2	TRBJ2-7	NA	CASRQMGKQGYYEQYF	TGTGCCAGCAGGCAAATGGGCAAACAGGGATACTACGAGCAGTACTTC
NA	TRBV2	TRBJ1-6	TRBD1	CASLSGGHNSPLHF	TGTGCCAGCCTCTCAGGGGGCCATAATTCACCCCTCCACTTT
NA	TRBV7-9	TRBJ1-2	NA	CASSLPTRNYGYTF	TGTGCCAGCAGCTTACCTACTCGGAACTATGGCTACACCTTC
NA	TRBV27	TRBJ1-1	NA	CASRTRIQGMRTEAFF	TGTGCCAGCAGGACAAGAATCCAGGGTATGCGGACTGAAGCTTTCTTT
NA	TRBV9	TRBJ1-1	NA	CASSVVGVSQGVNTEAFF	TGTGCCAGCAGCGTAGTTGGCGTGTCTCAAGGGGTGAACACTGAAGCTTTCTTT
NA	TRBV28	TRBJ1-2	TRBD1	CASSFRGPQGLGYTF	TGTGCCAGCAGTTTTCGGGGGCCACAGGGGTTAGGCTACACCTTC
NA	TRBV10-1	TRBJ2-7	TRBD1	CASSEGQATVRFLRSYEQYF	TGCGCCAGCAGTGAGGGACAGGCGACCGTAAGATTCCTCCGCTCCTACGAGCAGTACTTC
NA	TRBV19	TRBJ1-2	NA	CASTRNRETNYGYTF	TGTGCCAGCACCCGGAACAGGGAAACTAACTATGGCTACACCTTC
NA	TRBV28	TRBJ2-3	NA	CASSLQPGATDTQYF	TGTGCCAGCAGTTTACAACCAGGGGCCACAGATACGCAGTATTTT
NA	TRBV27	TRBJ2-7	TRBD1	CASNPRDRGHEQYF	TGTGCCAGCAATCCCCGGGACAGGGGCCACGAGCAGTACTTC
NA	TRBV27	TRBJ1-2	TRBD1	CASSQGHRGPYGYTF	TGTGCCAGCAGTCAGGGCCACAGGGGCCCGTATGGCTACACCTTC
NA	TRBV5-5	TRBJ1-5	NA	CASSFIGQSNQPQHF	TGTGCCAGCAGCTTTATAGGACAGTCTAATCAGCCCCAGCATTTT
NA	TRBV5-5	TRBJ2-7	NA	CASSPRGPTYEQYF	TGTGCCAGCAGCCCGCGGGGACCCACCTACGAGCAGTACTTC
once	TRBV5-6	TRBJ1-2	TRBD1	CASSGTGGNRSYGYTF	TGTGCCAGCAGCGGAACAGGGGGCAATAGGAGCTATGGCTACACCTTC
few	TRBV4-3	TRBJ2-3	TRBD2	CASSQDVASGGRSTDTQYF	TGCGCCAGCAGCCAAGATGTGGCTAGCGGGGGGCGTAGCACAGATACGCAGTATTTT
NA	TRBV6-5	TRBJ1-2	NA	CASSGPRGYTF	TGTGCCAGCAGTGGTCCTAGAGGCTACACCTTC
few	TRBV7-2	TRBJ1-6	TRBD1	CASSLPHPGQGGSPLHF	TGTGCCAGCAGCTTACCTCACCCGGGACAGGGTGGATCACCCCTCCACTTT
NA	TRBV19	TRBJ1-1	NA	CASSPADLSSEAFF	TGTGCCAGTAGTCCAGCGGATCTCTCGTCTGAAGCTTTCTTT
NA	TRBV5-1	TRBJ1-2	TRBD1	CASSCLPRDRGIRNYGYTF	TGCGCCAGCAGCTGCCTACCCCGGGACAGGGGGATTCGGAACTATGGCTACACCTTC